The rows below give T cell receptor beta chains drawn from one sample of a study of TIL therapy for anti-PD-1-resistant metastatic lung cancer. The method was immunoSEQ multiplex PCR; TCRdb's version includes in-frame clones alone and lacks a portion of them. This table has 5,900 or so clones, 66% appearing once. Source: tumor tissue, taken at baseline. These receptors were obtained from a person between 30 and 79 years old with non-small cell lung cancer. Each CDR3 is given with its conserved first and last residue. D genes are given only for firm matches. Expanded clones are given a class, and other clones once, few, many or no size at all.

clone_size | j_call | d_call | v_call | cdr3_aa | cdr3_nt
few | TRBJ2-7 | . | TRBV5-4 | CASSSWGSSYEQYF | TGTGCCAGCAGCTCCTGGGGGAGCTCCTACGAGCAGTACTTC
medium-sized | TRBJ2-5 | TRBD2 | TRBV15 | CATSREAWAGGRETQYF | TGTGCCACCAGCAGAGAGGCATGGGCGGGAGGAAGGGAGACCCAGTACTTC
. | TRBJ2-5 | . | TRBV20-1 | CSASSETQYF | TGCAGTGCTAGTTCCGAGACCCAGTACTTC
. | TRBJ2-5 | TRBD2 | TRBV7-6 | CASSSEDLAGYQETQYF | TGTGCCAGCAGCTCCGAGGACTTAGCGGGGTACCAAGAGACCCAGTACTTC
once | TRBJ1-1 | . | TRBV20-1 | CSASRNTEAFF | TGCAGTGCTAGTAGGAACACTGAAGCTTTCTTT
. | TRBJ1-2 | TRBD1 | TRBV5-5 | CASRPQGQGRSGYTF | TGTGCCAGCAGGCCCCAGGGACAGGGTCGGAGCGGCTACACCTTC
few | TRBJ2-2 | TRBD1 | TRBV3-1/TRBV3-2 | CASSHSLRRDSVRTGELFF | TGTGCCAGCAGCCATTCTCTGAGACGGGACAGTGTTAGGACCGGGGAGCTGTTTTTT
. | TRBJ2-3 | . | TRBV4-3 | CASSRSFRGTPSTDTQYF | TGCGCCAGCAGCCGCTCCTTCCGGGGGACCCCTAGCACAGATACGCAGTATTTT
. | TRBJ1-2 | TRBD1 | TRBV7-2 | CASSSYRGRTVNYGYTF | TGTGCCAGCAGCTCTTACAGGGGGCGTACGGTGAACTATGGCTACACCTTC
few | TRBJ1-5 | . | TRBV2 | CASSWDGRSNQPQHF | TGTGCCAGCAGTTGGGACGGGAGGAGCAATCAGCCCCAGCATTTT
. | TRBJ2-5 | . | TRBV5-1 | CASAQTPQETQYF | TGCGCCAGCGCTCAGACCCCTCAAGAGACCCAGTACTTC
. | TRBJ1-5 | . | TRBV3-1/TRBV3-2 | CASSQDKSPQHF | TGTGCCAGCAGCCAAGATAAATCGCCCCAGCATTTT
. | TRBJ2-2 | . | TRBV11-2 | CASSLGGWDTGELFF | TGTGCCAGCAGCTTAGGGGGGTGGGACACCGGGGAGCTGTTTTTT
. | TRBJ1-2 | TRBD1 | TRBV6-2/TRBV6-3 | CASSPDRDVYGYTF | TGTGCCAGCAGTCCAGACAGGGACGTCTATGGCTACACCTTC
hyperexpanded | TRBJ2-7 | . | TRBV6-5 | CASSSFLGSYEQYF | TGTGCCAGCAGTAGCTTCTTAGGGTCCTACGAGCAGTACTTC
. | TRBJ1-5 | . | TRBV24-1 | CATKGNGVLNQPQHF | TGTGCCACCAAGGGCAATGGGGTCCTCAATCAGCCCCAGCATTTT
. | TRBJ2-4 | . | TRBV2 | CATMGEAKNIQYF | TGTGCCACCATGGGGGAGGCCAAAAACATTCAGTACTTC
. | TRBJ1-3 | . | TRBV30 | CAWSRGPPEYGGNTIYF | TGTGCCTGGAGTCGAGGACCTCCTGAGTATGGGGGAAACACCATATATTTT
. | TRBJ2-1 | TRBD2 | TRBV19 | CASSRGGSGSSYNEQFF | TGTGCCAGTAGCCGTGGGGGGAGCGGGAGCTCCTACAATGAGCAGTTCTTC
. | TRBJ2-5 | . | TRBV7-6 | CASSPTGPETQYF | TGTGCCAGCAGCCCGACAGGCCCGGAGACCCAGTACTTC
. | TRBJ1-1 | TRBD1 | TRBV5-1 | CASSFSTGMNTEAFF | TGCGCCAGCAGCTTTTCGACAGGGATGAACACTGAAGCTTTCTTT
. | TRBJ2-2 | TRBD2 | TRBV7-2 | CASSLMTSGSGELFF | TGTGCCAGCAGCTTAATGACTAGCGGGAGCGGGGAGCTGTTTTTT
. | TRBJ2-1 | . | TRBV7-3 | CASSPSSYNEQFF | TGTGCCAGCAGCCCGAGCTCCTACAATGAGCAGTTCTTC
. | TRBJ2-2 | TRBD2 | TRBV7-9 | CASTGVAGVSGELFF | TGTGCCAGCACTGGAGTAGCGGGAGTGTCCGGGGAGCTGTTTTTT
few | TRBJ2-3 | . | TRBV7-2 | CASSPFRPTDTQYF | TGTGCCAGCAGCCCGTTTCGGCCCACAGATACGCAGTATTTT
. | TRBJ1-5 | TRBD1 | TRBV19 | CVPNGQGRGNQPQHF | TGTGTCCCAAACGGACAGGGCCGTGGCAATCAGCCCCAGCATTTT
. | TRBJ2-5 | TRBD2 | TRBV7-8 | CASSLEGLAGRETQYF | TGTGCCAGCAGCTTAGAAGGCTTAGCGGGGCGAGAGACCCAGTACTTC
. | TRBJ2-1 | TRBD2 | TRBV5-1 | CASSLGGLAASPYNEQFF | TGCGCCAGCAGCTTGGGGGGACTAGCGGCCTCTCCCTACAATGAGCAGTTCTTC
. | TRBJ2-1 | TRBD2 | TRBV7-9 | CASSPLGAGVREQFF | TGTGCCAGCAGCCCCCTGGGAGCGGGAGTCCGCGAGCAGTTCTTC
. | TRBJ1-2 | . | TRBV2 | CASSEIGRTGGYTF | TGTGCCAGCAGTGAGATAGGGCGGACGGGTGGCTACACCTTC
. | TRBJ1-2 | . | TRBV4-1 | CASSQDEQNYGYTF | TGCGCCAGCAGCCAAGATGAACAGAACTATGGCTACACCTTC
. | TRBJ2-1 | TRBD1 | TRBV5-4 | CASSFGSGGTNEQFF | TGTGCCAGCAGCTTCGGGTCAGGGGGTACGAATGAGCAGTTCTTC
. | TRBJ1-2 | . | TRBV2 | CASREIDYGYTF | TGTGCCAGCAGGGAAATCGACTACGGCTACACCTTC
. | TRBJ2-1 | . | TRBV6-6 | CASSAYGEQFF | TGTGCCAGCAGTGCCTACGGTGAGCAGTTCTTC
. | TRBJ2-5 | . | TRBV5-6 | CASSLVTLLGTQYF | TGTGCCAGCAGCTTGGTAACACTCCTGGGCACCCAGTACTTC
. | TRBJ2-1 | . | TRBV2 | CASSTESSYNEQFF | TGTGCCAGCAGTACTGAGAGCTCCTACAATGAGCAGTTCTTC
once | TRBJ2-1 | TRBD2 | TRBV5-1 | CASSLELAGGNEQFF | TGCGCCAGCAGCTTAGAACTAGCGGGAGGCAATGAGCAGTTCTTC
. | TRBJ1-5 | . | TRBV20-1 | CSASRGQPQHF | TGCAGTGCTTCGAGAGGCCAGCCCCAGCATTTT
. | TRBJ1-2 | TRBD1 | TRBV6-5 | CASSLSWTGVGYTF | TGTGCCAGCAGTCTCTCCTGGACAGGGGTTGGCTACACCTTC
. | TRBJ1-6 | TRBD1 | TRBV10-2 | CASNVGQGGSPLHF | TGCGCCAGCAACGTGGGACAGGGTGGTTCACCCCTCCACTTT
. | TRBJ1-2 | . | TRBV6-6 | CASSYGPESYTF | TGTGCCAGCAGTTACGGCCCCGAGAGCTACACCTTC
once | TRBJ2-2 | TRBD1 | TRBV24-1 | CATSDPHGTGKHTGELFF | TGTGCCACCAGTGATCCCCATGGGACAGGGAAACACACCGGGGAGCTGTTTTTT
. | TRBJ1-1 | . | TRBV9 | CASSVGAGDNTEAFF | TGTGCCAGCAGCGTAGGAGCGGGGGATAACACTGAAGCTTTCTTT
few | TRBJ2-4 | . | TRBV5-6 | CASSLGGIIDIQYF | TGTGCCAGCAGCTTGGGAGGGATCATAGACATTCAGTACTTC
. | TRBJ1-2 | . | TRBV18 | CASSPDSLYGYTF | TGTGCCAGCTCACCGGACAGCCTCTATGGCTACACCTTC
. | TRBJ2-1 | TRBD2 | TRBV7-6 | CASSLLAGANNEQFF | TGTGCCAGCAGCTTATTAGCGGGGGCCAACAATGAGCAGTTCTTC
. | TRBJ2-7 | . | TRBV7-2 | CASRGASSYEQYF | TGTGCCAGCAGGGGGGCTAGCTCCTACGAGCAGTACTTC
. | TRBJ2-2 | . | TRBV6-5 | CASRGLRGNTGELFF | TGTGCCAGCCGGGGTTTAAGGGGGAACACCGGGGAGCTGTTTTTT
. | TRBJ1-2 | . | TRBV6-5 | CASNQGGDYGYTF | TGTGCCAGCAACCAGGGTGGGGACTATGGCTACACCTTC
. | TRBJ2-2 | . | TRBV18 | CASSPWPTGELFF | TGTGCCAGCTCACCATGGCCCACCGGGGAGCTGTTTTTT
. | TRBJ2-4 | . | TRBV30 | CALEDGGAKNIQYF | TGTGCCCTAGAGGATGGGGGGGCCAAAAACATTCAGTACTTC
. | TRBJ2-2 | . | TRBV5-1 | CASSLGYGPGTGELFF | TGCGCCAGCAGCCTCGGATACGGGCCGGGCACCGGGGAGCTGTTTTTT
. | TRBJ2-3 | . | TRBV3-1/TRBV3-2 | CASSHPWTQSTDTQYF | TGTGCCAGCAGCCACCCCTGGACCCAAAGCACAGATACGCAGTATTTT
. | TRBJ1-1 | . | TRBV4-3 | CASSQDGLGTEAFF | TGCGCCAGCAGCCAAGATGGGTTGGGGACTGAAGCTTTCTTT
. | TRBJ1-1 | TRBD1 | TRBV7-2 | CASSLGQGGRGAFF | TGTGCCAGCAGCTTAGGACAGGGAGGGCGGGGAGCTTTCTTT
. | TRBJ2-1 | . | TRBV6-2/TRBV6-3 | CASSYAQGVFYNEQFF | TGTGCCAGCAGTTACGCACAGGGTGTCTTCTACAATGAGCAGTTCTTC